The subject of this entry is one T cell receptor beta chain. Authors' methods: Reference gene primers were amplified, and this amplification served to estimate nucleated cell counts. Measured with immunoSEQ multiplex PCR; TCRdb has only the in-frame clones, and not every one. The V and J calls and clone size were taken over from that table, and D and trimming were inferred from the DNA. The data show 85,000 to 130,000 clones, just under 95% seen once. This specimen comes from a study of blood T cell repertoires in COVID-19. Study as a whole: The study drew acute and convalescent COVID-19 samples from the United States, Italy and Spain. Sample material is recorded as cDNA or gDNA derived from T cells, B-cell-depleted T cells, or PBMCs.

The sample consisted of peripheral blood. This receptor was identified in a man between 65 and 80 years old with acute or convalescent COVID-19.

The CDR3, as DNA: TGTGCCAGCAGTTTAGCCGGGACAGGGACCTACGAGCAGTACTTC. It yields the protein CASSLAGTGTYEQYF. This sequence joins TRBV28 and TRBJ2-7; TRBD1 matches at 9 bases. The J segment lost 2 bases and the V segment lost 2 bases, leaving 4 bases of the junction unmatched. The CDR3 is 15 residues long. The germline gives CDR1 MDHEN, CDR2 SYDVKM.